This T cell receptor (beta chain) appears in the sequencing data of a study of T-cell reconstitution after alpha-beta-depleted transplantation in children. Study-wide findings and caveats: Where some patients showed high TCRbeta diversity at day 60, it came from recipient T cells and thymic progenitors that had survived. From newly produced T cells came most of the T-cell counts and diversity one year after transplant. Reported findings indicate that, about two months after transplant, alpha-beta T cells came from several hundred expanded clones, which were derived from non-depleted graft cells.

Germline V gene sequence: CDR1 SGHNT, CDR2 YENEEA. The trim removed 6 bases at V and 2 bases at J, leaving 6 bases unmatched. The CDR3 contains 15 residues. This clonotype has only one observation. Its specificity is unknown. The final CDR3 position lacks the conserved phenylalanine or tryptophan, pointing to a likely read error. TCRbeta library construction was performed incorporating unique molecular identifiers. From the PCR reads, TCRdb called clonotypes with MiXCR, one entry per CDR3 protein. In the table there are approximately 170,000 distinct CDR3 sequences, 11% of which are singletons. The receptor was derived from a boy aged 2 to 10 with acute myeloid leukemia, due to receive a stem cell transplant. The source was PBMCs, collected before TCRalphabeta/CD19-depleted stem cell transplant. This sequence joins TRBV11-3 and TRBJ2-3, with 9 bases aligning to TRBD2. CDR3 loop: CASSLTSGYTDTQYI. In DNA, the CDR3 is TGTGCCAGCAGTCTGACTAGCGGATACACAGATACGCAGTATATT.